Each of the 19 T cell receptor beta chains below was sequenced from the same sample in a study of post-analysis software for immune sequencing data. Study results and limitations: Roughly 5 TRBV segments occurring more often in patients than controls included TRBV5-6, TRBV5-1 and TRBV20-1.

Prepared TCR beta cDNA libraries contained unique molecular identifiers. TCRdb recomputed calls from the PCR reads with MiXCR, one row per CDR3 protein. Among 400,000 to 500,000 distinct CDR3 sequences listed, 39% were seen once. Their specific antigens are unknown. The sequenced sample consisted of blood. All receptors come from a girl aged 2 to 9 with multiple sclerosis.

This clonotype occurred a few times. The gene calls are TRBV29-1 and TRBJ1-2, with D maybe TRBD1 (5 bases). Germline values: CDR1 SQVTM, CDR2 ANQGSEA. The CDR3 loop spans 12 amino acids. V lost 3 bases and J lost 5, with 10 bases in between. The CDR3 spells CSVDRDGYGYTF. As DNA, the CDR3 is TGCAGCGTTGACCGGGACGGATATGGCTACACCTTC.

The genes are TRBV7-2 and TRBJ2-7; 14 positions agree with TRBD2. Germline CDR1 is SGHTA and CDR2 is FQGNSA. The CDR3 loop spans 16 amino acids. V lost 4 bases to trimming and J lost 5 bases; unmatched junction nucleotides: 7. The CDR3 sequence: CASSYRPGLAGDEQYF. CDR3 nucleotides: TGTGCCAGCAGCTATAGACCGGGACTAGCGGGAGACGAGCAGTACTTC.

The rearrangement links TRBV6-1 to TRBJ2-3; no reliable D call. V lost 4 bases and J 3 bases, leaving 11 bases between the germline ends. Germline loops: CDR1 MNHNS, CDR2 SASEGT. The CDR3 has 14 residues. The CDR3 loop is CASSGQPLTDTQYF. CDR3 DNA sequence: TGTGCCAGCAGTGGGCAACCCCTGACAGATACGCAGTATTTT.

This clonotype has just a few counts. The rearrangement joins TRBV7-6 to TRBJ2-5; D may match TRBD1 or TRBD2 (6 bases each). Germline V gene lookup returns CDR1 SGHVS and CDR2 FNYEAQ. The CDR3 extends over 15 amino acids. Trimming cost V 2 bases and J 3 bases, with 13 bases left between them. CDR3 coding DNA: TGTGCCAGCAGCTTACGAAGGGGGGCTGAAGAGACCCAGTACTTC. This translates into CASSLRRGAEETQYF.

The V call is TRBV7-2, the J call TRBJ2-3, with D possibly being TRBD2 (6 bases). Germline V gene sequence: CDR1 SGHTA, CDR2 FQGNSA. V shed 1 base and J shed 5 bases, with 16 bases lying between them. CDR3 size: 16 residues. CDR3 protein: CASSLEDYLRGDTQYF. CDR3 DNA: TGTGCCAGCAGCTTAGAGGACTACCTGAGGGGAGATACGCAGTATTTT.

For the CDR3, the DNA is TGCAGTGCTAGAGATACAGGGGGGATTAACTATGGCTACACCTTC. Protein: CSARDTGGINYGYTF. V gene TRBV20-1 combines with J gene TRBJ1-2, with TRBD1 matching 8 bases. The CDR3 extends over 15 amino acids. Germline CDR1 reads DFQATT; CDR2 reads SNEGSKA (reference sequence). The trim removed 0 bases at V and 1 base at J, leaving 4 bases unmatched.

The chain recombines TRBV20-1 with TRBJ2-7, with 13 bases that match TRBD2. V lost 3 bases and J lost 4; bases outside the gene matches: 6. Germline CDR1 and CDR2: DFQATT and SNEGSKA (reference sequence). This CDR3 region has 15 residues. CDR3 coding DNA: TGCAGTGCTAGCGGACTAGCGGGAGCCTCGTACGAGCAGTACTTC. It specifies CSASGLAGASYEQYF.

The genes are TRBV18 and TRBJ1-5; 9 bases map to TRBD1. CDR1 and CDR2 from the germline V gene are KGHSH and LQKENI. With V trimmed by 5 bases and J by 4 bases, 6 bases remained unmatched. CDR3 length: 15 residues. The CDR3 nucleotides read TGTGCCAGCTCATCACACAGGGGGCCAAATCAGCCCCAGCATTTT. It is translated as CASSSHRGPNQPQHF.

In its sample, this clonotype was seen a few times. The V call is TRBV12-3 or TRBV12-4, the J call TRBJ2-7; D might be TRBD1 (5 bases). V lost 3 bases to trimming and J lost 2 bases, with 11 bases between them. CDR3 length equals 14 residues. CDR3 in amino acids: CASSFSGNAYEQYF. The CDR3 DNA reads as TGTGCCAGCAGTTTTTCAGGGAACGCCTACGAGCAGTACTTC.

The chain combines TRBV7-9 with TRBJ2-7, with D tentatively TRBD2 (6 bases). The end of the DNA is better explained by TRBJ2-5, so the J call may be wrong. Per germline, CDR1 SEHNR and CDR2 FQNEAQ (reference sequence). The length of the CDR3 is 16 residues. CDR3 nucleotides: TGTGCCAGCAGCTTAGTATCTCGCGGGGAAAAAGAGACCCAGTACTTC. Its protein product is CASSLVSRGEKETQYF.

The V call is TRBV29-1, the J call TRBJ2-7; 9 bases are a match to TRBD2. Losses at the gene ends were 3 bases for V and 5 bases for J; bases not matched to a gene: 8. In germline, CDR1 is SQVTM, CDR2 ANQGSEA. CDR3 length: 14 residues. This CDR3 reads CSVEGERGVNEQYF. As DNA, the CDR3 is TGCAGCGTTGAGGGTGAGCGGGGGGTGAACGAGCAGTACTTC.

This clonotype has just a few counts. The chain is built from TRBV7-2 and TRBJ2-5; a weak D match, TRBD2 (6 bases). This CDR3 contains 16 residues. Trimming took 0 bases from V and 1 from J, leaving 12 bases between them. Germline CDR1 is SGHTA and CDR2 is FQGNSA. The CDR3 DNA reads TGTGCCAGCAGCTTAGCGGTCGGGAGTGGCCAAGAGACCCAGTACTTC. It is translated as CASSLAVGSGQETQYF.

V and J are TRBV20-1 and TRBJ2-7, with a weak D call TRBD1 (5 bases). This CDR3 comprises 12 residues. The ends were cut back, 6 bases at V and 3 bases at J, with 12 bases in the middle. Germline lookup yields CDR1 DFQATT and CDR2 SNEGSKA (reference sequence). The CDR3 is CSAQQTVYEQYF. The CDR3 nucleotides read TGCAGTGCCCAGCAGACAGTCTACGAGCAGTACTTC.

In its sample, this clonotype was seen a few times. The chain employs TRBV7-2 and TRBJ2-7; TRBD2 is a possible D gene (5 bases). With 7 bases removed from V and 4 bases from J, the gap between germline ends came to 11 bases. The length of the CDR3 is 12 residues. Looked up from germline, CDR1 is SGHTA and CDR2 is FQGNSA. The CDR3 DNA reads TGTGCCAGCAACGGGATTGGGTACGAGCAGTACTTC. Amino acid sequence: CASNGIGYEQYF.

This clonotype came up a few times. CDR3 region: CASSLSGSPLHF. The CDR3 DNA sequence: TGTGCCAGCAGTCTTTCCGGTTCACCCCTCCACTTT. The rearrangement uses TRBV25-1 and TRBJ1-6, with unresolved D. The germline V gene has CDR1 MGHDK and CDR2 SYGVNS. The CDR3 sequence is 12 residues long. Trimming stripped 5 bases from V and 9 bases from J, with 8 bases between. The whole variable domain, filled in from reference TRBV25-1 and TRBJ1-6, reads EADIYQTPRYLVIGTGKKITLECSQTMGHDKMYWYQQDPGMELHLIHYSYGVNSTEKGDLSSESTVSRIRTEHFPLTLESARPSHTSQYLCASSLSGSPLHFGNGTRLTVT.

This clonotype was seen a few times. The rearrangement links TRBV4-2 to TRBJ2-5; 8 bases agree with TRBD2. TRBJ2-7 matches the DNA end more closely, so the J call is doubtful. The CDR3 length is 15 residues. The germline CDR1 and CDR2 sequences are LGHNA and YNFKEQ. The CDR3, as DNA: TGTGCCAGCAGCCGTCCCGGACTAGCTTTCTACGAGCAGTACTTC. It translates to CASSRPGLAFYEQYF.

This clonotype was detected a few times. The rearrangement joins TRBV11-2 to TRBJ1-5, with 7 bases lining up with TRBD1. Germline V gives CDR1 SGHAT, CDR2 FQNNGV. The CDR3 is 14 residues long. After removal of 5 bases from V and 7 bases from J, the junction contained 8 bases not matched to a gene. DNA of the CDR3: TGTGCCAGCAGCGCTGGGACAGCCCGGCAGCCCCAGCATTTT. This encodes CASSAGTARQPQHF. The full variable domain, in which reference TRBV11-2 and TRBJ1-5 provide the parts outside the CDR3, is EAGVAQSPRYKIIEKRQSVAFWCNPISGHATLYWYQQILGQGPKLLIQFQNNGVVDDSQLPKDRFSAERLKGVDSTLKIQPAKLEDSAVYLCASSAGTARQPQHFGDGTRLSIL.

The rearrangement uses TRBV20-1 and TRBJ1-1; D unclear. Germline loops: CDR1 DFQATT, CDR2 SNEGSKA (reference sequence). CDR3 size: 12 residues. The germline V and J ends were trimmed by 4 bases and 1 base, with 7 bases remaining between them. The CDR3 sequence: CSATGGNTEAFF. DNA of the CDR3: TGCAGTGCTACGGGCGGGAACACTGAAGCTTTCTTT.

Regarding this clonotype: A much larger clone is a single base away; this may be a read error. The rearrangement links TRBV7-2 to TRBJ2-7; 8 nucleotides align to TRBD1. The length of the CDR3 is 14 residues. Germline V CDR1 and CDR2: SGHTA, FQGNSA. The V gene end was trimmed by 3 bases and the J gene end by 2 bases; junction bases not matched to a gene: 3. CDR3 residues: CASSLDREPYEQYF. The CDR3 coding sequence is TGTGCCAGCAGCTTGGACAGGGAGCCCTACGAGCAGTACTTC. The full variable domain, rest sourced from reference TRBV7-2 and TRBJ2-7, is GAGVSQSPSNKVTEKGKDVELRCDPISGHTALYWYRQSLGQGLEFLIYFQGNSAPDKSGLPSDRFSAERTGGSVSTLTIQRTQQEDSAVYLCASSLDREPYEQYFGPGTRLTVT.